This TCR beta chain was observed in a study of siplizumab effects on memory and regulatory T cells. The CDR3 is 11 residues long. Germline assignment: CDR1 GTSNPN and CDR2 SVGIG (reference sequence). V lost 6 bases and J 5 bases, leaving 10 bases between the germline ends. This clone came up a few times. The antigen is undetermined. Around 100,000 TCR templates per sample were assayed. The data were produced by immunoSEQ multiplex PCR, yet TCRdb's version contains in-frame clones alone and is incomplete. Of thousands of clones listed, roughly 65% were seen once; the top ten hold about 48%. Study-level points and caveats: Apparently key alloresponse contributors, naive T cells also seemed more diverse than memory cells. Siplizumab significantly brought down the alloreactive sequences that trace back to unstimulated CD4+ memory cells. Proliferating Tregs from siplizumab cultures lacked functional confirmation of suppression.

The receptor was derived from a human donor in good health. Sequencing used effector memory CD8+ T cells sorted from blood. Described subset: unstimulated CD8+ effector memory T cells. V is TRBV30 and J is TRBJ1-1, with TRBD1 as a possible D gene (5 bases). CDR3 loop: CACCRETEAFF. As DNA, the CDR3 is TGTGCCTGTTGCAGGGAAACTGAAGCTTTCTTT.